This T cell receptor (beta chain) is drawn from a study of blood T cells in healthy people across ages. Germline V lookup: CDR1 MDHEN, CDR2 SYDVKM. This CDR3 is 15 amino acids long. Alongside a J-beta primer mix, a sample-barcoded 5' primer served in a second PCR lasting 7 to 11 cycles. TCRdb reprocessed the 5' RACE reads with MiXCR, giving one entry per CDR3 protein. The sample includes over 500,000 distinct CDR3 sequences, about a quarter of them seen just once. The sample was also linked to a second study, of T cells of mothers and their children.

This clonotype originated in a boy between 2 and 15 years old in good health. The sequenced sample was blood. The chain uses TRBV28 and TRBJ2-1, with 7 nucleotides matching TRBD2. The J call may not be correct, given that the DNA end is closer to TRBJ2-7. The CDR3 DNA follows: TGTGCCAGCAGTCTCGCTGCCGGGGGGACCTACGAGCAGTACTTC. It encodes CASSLAAGGTYEQYF.